This T cell receptor beta chain derives from a study of cytomegalovirus exposure and HLA in healthy donors. Study-wide results and caveats: Analysis performed later found approximately 17,000 TCR beta sequences associated with HLA alleles at 0.05 false discovery rate. Later, TCR association rates were found to vary by HLA locus, highest for DRB1 and lowest for HLA-C.

V gave up 1 base and J gave up 8 bases; unmatched junction bases: 9. Germline values: CDR1 SGHNT, CDR2 YENEEA. The CDR3 totals 17 residues. Points on this clone: Antigen unknown.

While unrecorded immune exposures were likely, the donors were nominally healthy when sampled. The primer mix had 60 Vbeta and 13 Jbeta primers. Only in-frame clones appear in the TCRdb table, and some are missing; sequencing was by immunoSEQ multiplex PCR. The sample gives 150,000 to 180,000 clones, 65% to 80% of which show up once; 2.8% is in the top ten. The chain employs TRBV11-3 and TRBJ2-1, with TRBD2 identical over 12 bases. The TCR was taken from a young man in good health and CMV-seronegative. Source material: PBMCs. CDR3 nucleotides: TGTGCCAGCAGCTTAGTGGCTAGCGGGGGGGCCAGGGATGAGCAGTTCTTC. It is translated as CASSLVASGGARDEQFF.